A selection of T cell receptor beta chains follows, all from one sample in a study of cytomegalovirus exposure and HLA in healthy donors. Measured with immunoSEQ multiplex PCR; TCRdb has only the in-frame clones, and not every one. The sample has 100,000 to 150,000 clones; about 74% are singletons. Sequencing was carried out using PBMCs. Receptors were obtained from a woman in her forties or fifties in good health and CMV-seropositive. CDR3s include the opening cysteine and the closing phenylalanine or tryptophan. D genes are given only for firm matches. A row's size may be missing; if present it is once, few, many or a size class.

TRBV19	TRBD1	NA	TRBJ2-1	TGTGCCAGTACCCACAGGGGGCAAAACAATGAGCAGTTCTTC	CASTHRGQNNEQFF
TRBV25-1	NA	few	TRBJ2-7	TGTGCCAGCGCATCCGGGGCCTACGAGCAGTACTTC	CASASGAYEQYF
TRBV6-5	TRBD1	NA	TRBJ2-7	TGTGCCAGCTCGGGAAGGACAGGGGCGTACGAGCAGTACTTC	CASSGRTGAYEQYF
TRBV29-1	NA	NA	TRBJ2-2	TGCAGCGTAGCCCCGAGGGTGGGCACCGGGGAGCTGTTTTTT	CSVAPRVGTGELFF
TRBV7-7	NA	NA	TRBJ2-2	TGTGCCAGCAGCCTTGACAGGTTCGGGGAGCTGTTTTTT	CASSLDRFGELFF
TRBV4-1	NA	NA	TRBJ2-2	TGCGCCAGCAGCCAGGCAGGGTCCTTCCAATCCGGGGAGCTGTTTTTT	CASSQAGSFQSGELFF
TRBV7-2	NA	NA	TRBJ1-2	TGTGCCAGCAGCTTAGGGTTGAGGGGGGGTGACTATGGCTACACCTTC	CASSLGLRGGDYGYTF
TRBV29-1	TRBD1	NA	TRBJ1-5	TGCAGCGTTGGGGGGGACAGGAATCAGCCCCAGCATTTT	CSVGGDRNQPQHF
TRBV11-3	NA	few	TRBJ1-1	TGTGCCAGCAAAGTCACCCGAACGGGTGAAGCTTTCTTT	CASKVTRTGEAFF
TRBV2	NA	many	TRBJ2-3	TGTGCCAGCAGTGAGGAGTTCACAGATACGCAGTATTTT	CASSEEFTDTQYF
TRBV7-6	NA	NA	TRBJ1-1	TGTGCCAGCAGAGGGGGAGAGAATCCTGAAGCTTTCTTT	CASRGGENPEAFF
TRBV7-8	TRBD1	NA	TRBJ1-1	TGTGCCAGCAGCTTATACGCGACAGGGGACACTGAAGCTTTCTTT	CASSLYATGDTEAFF
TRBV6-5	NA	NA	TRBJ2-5	TGTGCCAGCAGTTACTCGTCCGGGGTAAAAGAGACCCAGTACTTC	CASSYSSGVKETQYF
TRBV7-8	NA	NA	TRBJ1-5	TGTGCCAGCAGCGCACAGGGTCCTAGGCCCCAGCATTTT	CASSAQGPRPQHF
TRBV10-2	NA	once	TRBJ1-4	TGCGCCAGCAGTGCTGGGGGCGATCCTGAAAAACTGTTTTTT	CASSAGGDPEKLFF
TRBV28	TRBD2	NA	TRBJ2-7	TGTGCCACCTTGGGAGGGATATACGAGCAGTACTTC	CATLGGIYEQYF
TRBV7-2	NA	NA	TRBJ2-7	TGTGCCAGCAGCTTATTGGGAGCCTCCTACGAGCAGTACTTC	CASSLLGASYEQYF
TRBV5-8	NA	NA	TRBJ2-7	TGTGCCAGCAGCCACAGGGCGGGCGAGCAGTACTTC	CASSHRAGEQYF
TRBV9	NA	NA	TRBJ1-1	TGTGCCAGCAGCGCTCCAGATAGCGGATTGAACACTGAAGCTTTCTTT	CASSAPDSGLNTEAFF
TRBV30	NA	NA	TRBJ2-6	TGTGCCTGGAGTCCCCTGGTCAGCTCTGGGGCCAACGTCCTGACTTTC	CAWSPLVSSGANVLTF
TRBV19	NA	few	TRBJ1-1	TGTGCCAGTAGTTTTCAGTTCACTGAAGCTTTCTTT	CASSFQFTEAFF
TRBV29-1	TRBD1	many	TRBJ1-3	TGCAGCGTGACCGGGGACAGCTCTGGAAACACCATATATTTT	CSVTGDSSGNTIYF
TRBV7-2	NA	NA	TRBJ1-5	TGTGCCAGCAGCTTAGACGCGGGAGGCAATCAGCCCCAGCATTTT	CASSLDAGGNQPQHF
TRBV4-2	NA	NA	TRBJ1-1	TGTGCCAGCAGCCAAGTGAGGAACACTGAAGCTTTCTTT	CASSQVRNTEAFF
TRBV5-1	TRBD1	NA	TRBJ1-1	TGCGCCAGCAGCTTGGAAGGGGGGACAGGGGGCGGTGAAGCTTTCTTT	CASSLEGGTGGGEAFF
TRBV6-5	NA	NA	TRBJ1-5	TGTGCCAGCAGTTCGGGCGGGGTAAGCCAGCCCCAGCATTTT	CASSSGGVSQPQHF
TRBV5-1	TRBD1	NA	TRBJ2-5	TGCGCCAGCAGCCCCCGCGGCAACAGGGGGCTGGAGACCCAGTACTTC	CASSPRGNRGLETQYF
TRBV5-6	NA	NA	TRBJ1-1	TGTGCCAGCAGTTCTCAGGGTGTAGAAACTGAAGCTTTCTTT	CASSSQGVETEAFF
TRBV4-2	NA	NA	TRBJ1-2	TGTGCCAGCAGCCAAGAACCCCAGCGCACGCAGGGCGGCTATGGCTACACCTTC	CASSQEPQRTQGGYGYTF
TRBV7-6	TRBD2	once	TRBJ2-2	TGTGCCAGCAGCTCACTCAGCGGGGGGGGCACCGGGGAGCTGTTTTTT	CASSSLSGGGTGELFF
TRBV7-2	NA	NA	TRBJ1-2	TGTGCCAGCAGCTTGTCACGTGCCTATGCTAACTATGGCTACACCTTC	CASSLSRAYANYGYTF
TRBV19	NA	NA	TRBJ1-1	TGTGCCAGTAGTATAGGGAAGGGGTCTGGGACTGAAGCTTTCTTT	CASSIGKGSGTEAFF
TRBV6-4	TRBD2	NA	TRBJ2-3	TGTGCCAGCAGAGGGCGGGGGGGCTCAGATACGCAGTATTTT	CASRGRGGSDTQYF
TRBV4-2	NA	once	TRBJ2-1	TGTGCCAGCAGCCAAGACAGGGAAGCCTACAATGAGCAGTTCTTC	CASSQDREAYNEQFF
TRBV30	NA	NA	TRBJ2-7	TGTGCCTGGAGTTCCCAGGGCCACGAGCAGTACTTC	CAWSSQGHEQYF
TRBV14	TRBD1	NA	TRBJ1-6	TGTGCCAGCAGCCAAGGAGGGGACAGCCTTAGCTCCTATAATTCACCCCTCCACTTT	CASSQGGDSLSSYNSPLHF
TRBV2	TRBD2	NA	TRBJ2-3	TGTGCCAGCAGTGGTCTAGCGGGGGGGGGAGATACGCAGTATTTT	CASSGLAGGGDTQYF
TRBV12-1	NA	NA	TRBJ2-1	TGTGCCAGCAGCCCCCACCATAGCTCCTACAATGAGCAGTTCTTC	CASSPHHSSYNEQFF
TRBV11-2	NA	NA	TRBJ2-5	TGTGCCAGCAGCTCTAGGACAGTTCTCGAAGAGACCCAGTACTTC	CASSSRTVLEETQYF
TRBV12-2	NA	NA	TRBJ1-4	TGTGCAAGTCGCTTAGATGGGACAGGGGGTTATAATGAAAAACTGTTTTTT	CASRLDGTGGYNEKLFF
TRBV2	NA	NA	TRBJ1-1	TGTGCCAGCAGAGCACCCGGGGGGGGTGCTTTCTTT	CASRAPGGGAFF
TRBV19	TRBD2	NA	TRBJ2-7	TGTGCCACGAATCCGGGGGGGCCCGAAGGCGAGCAGTACTTC	CATNPGGPEGEQYF
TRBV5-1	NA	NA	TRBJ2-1	TGCGCCAGCAGCTCCCGAACTAACAATGAGCAGTTCTTC	CASSSRTNNEQFF
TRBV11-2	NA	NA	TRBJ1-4	TGTGCCAGCAGCTTAGCCCGCGGATTCCGGTACGAAAAACTGTTTTTT	CASSLARGFRYEKLFF
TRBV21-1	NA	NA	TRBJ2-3	TGTGCCAGCAGCAATCCGGGGACAGATACGCAGTATTTT	CASSNPGTDTQYF
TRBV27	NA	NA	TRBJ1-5	TGTGCCAGCAGTTTAAGCGGGGACAAGCCTTCCAATCAGCCCCAGCATTTT	CASSLSGDKPSNQPQHF
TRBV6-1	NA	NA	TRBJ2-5	TGTGCCAGCAAGGACTCCCCGGCCCTGGGGACCCAGTACTTC	CASKDSPALGTQYF
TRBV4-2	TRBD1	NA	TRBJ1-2	TGTGCCAGCAGCCAACCGGCGGGGACAGGGGTTGCTGGCTACACCTTC	CASSQPAGTGVAGYTF